This T cell receptor beta chain was captured by sequencing in a study of cytomegalovirus exposure and HLA in healthy donors. Findings and caveats of the study: The study had only CMV serostatus as immune exposure information.

60 Vbeta and 13 Jbeta primers were used in PCR. Assay: immunoSEQ multiplex PCR; the TCRdb copy retains only in-frame clones and omits some. This table holds about 170,000 clones, around 76% found once. Remarks on this clone: Its antigen is as yet unknown.

CDR1 is LNHDA and CDR2 is SQIVND in the germline V gene (reference sequence). The CDR3 extends over 14 amino acids. The ends lost 5 bases at V and 1 base at J; junction bases unmatched: 1. The source material was PBMCs. This chain joins TRBV19 and TRBJ2-3; 9 bases agree with TRBD2. The TCR was taken from a man aged 35 to 55 in good health and CMV-seropositive. The CDR3 sequence is CASSGGGGTDTQYF. CDR3 DNA: TGTGCCAGTAGTGGCGGGGGGGGCACAGATACGCAGTATTTT.